The 19 T cell receptor beta chains reported below all come from one sample, sequenced in a study of blood T cell repertoires in COVID-19 (dated by TCRdb to about 2020). The protocol used for the library was the immunoSEQ multiplex PCR assay. Not all clones reach the TCRdb copy of this immuneACCESS table, which keeps in-frame sequences only. Checked studies attribute under half of the gap to unresolved V genes and leave the rest unexplained. For this sample there are about 360,000 clones; roughly 86% appear just once. The top ten clonotypes cover over 0.95% of the sample. Material: peripheral blood. These receptors all come from a human donor with acute or convalescent COVID-19. The donor label of this sample is uncertain.

This clone was seen more than once but under ten times. This chain connects TRBV4-1 to TRBJ2-1; a possible D gene is TRBD2 (6 bases). Germline V gene data show CDR1 as MGHRA and CDR2 as YSYEKL. Trimming removed 2 bases at V and 0 bases at J, with 8 bases between. The CDR3 length is 15 residues. CDR3 coding DNA: TGCGCCAGCAGCCAACTAGCGACCTCCTACAATGAGCAGTTCTTC. Its translation is CASSQLATSYNEQFF.

V gene TRBV6-6 combines with J gene TRBJ1-3; D gene unclear. The germline V gene encodes CDR1 MNHNY and CDR2 SVGAGI (reference sequence). The CDR3 spans 14 residues. The V end lost 6 bases, the J end lost 0 bases, and 9 bases lay between the germline ends. The CDR3 region is CASRTPLSGNTIYF. The CDR3 DNA follows: TGTGCCAGCAGGACACCACTCTCTGGAAACACCATATATTTT.

The chain recombines TRBV24-1 with TRBJ1-4, with TRBD1 matching over 7 bases. This CDR3 has 14 residues. The J segment lost 6 bases and the V segment lost 4 bases, leaving 4 bases of the junction unmatched. Germline V gives CDR1 KGHDR, CDR2 SFDVKD. CDR3 residues: CATSETGTDEKLFF. The CDR3 nucleotides read TGTGCCACCAGTGAAACCGGGACAGATGAAAAACTGTTTTTT.

The rearrangement uses TRBV5-6 and TRBJ1-2; D perhaps matches TRBD1 (5 bases). The V gene lost 6 bases and the J gene lost 5 bases, with 23 bases spanning the gap. CDR3 size: 16 residues. Germline CDR1 and CDR2: SGHDT and YYEEEE. CDR3 in DNA: TGTGCCAGCACCACAGGCTCCGTTTTTGTGGCTTATGGCTACACCTTC. This translates into CASTTGSVFVAYGYTF.

The V gene is TRBV7-8, the J gene TRBJ2-5, with D possibly being TRBD2 (5 bases). Germline lookup yields CDR1 SGHVS and CDR2 FQNEAQ. The CDR3 sequence is 14 residues long. V shed 1 base and J shed 6 bases, with 12 bases lying between them. CDR3 DNA: TGTGCCAGCAGCTTAGTACGGGAATCGAAGACCCAGTACTTC. Translating it yields CASSLVRESKTQYF.

The J gene is TRBJ1-1, the V gene TRBV20-1; D might be TRBD1 (5 bases). Germline-derived CDR1 and CDR2 are DFQATT and SNEGSKA (reference sequence). Trimming took off 5 bases at V and 4 bases at J, with 8 bases between the two ends. This CDR3 region has 11 residues. CDR3: CSADQGTEAFF. DNA for the CDR3: TGCAGTGCTGACCAGGGCACTGAAGCTTTCTTT.

This chain connects TRBV12-3 or TRBV12-4 to TRBJ2-5; D perhaps matches TRBD1 (6 bases). There are 13 residues in the CDR3. The V end lost 5 bases, the J end lost 2 bases, and 9 bases lay between the germline ends. CDR3 region: CASSPDRQETQYF. The DNA for the CDR3 is TGTGCCAGCAGTCCCGACAGGCAAGAGACCCAGTACTTC.

The V gene is TRBV5-1, the J gene TRBJ2-5; 11 nucleotides match TRBD2. J lost 3 bases, V lost 5 bases, and 6 bases had no gene match. Per the germline V gene, CDR1 is SGHRS and CDR2 is YFSETQ. The CDR3 contains 15 residues. CDR3 sequence reads: CASSRASGGKETQYF. In DNA, the CDR3 is TGCGCCAGCAGTAGGGCTAGCGGGGGGAAAGAGACCCAGTACTTC.

The rearrangement joins TRBV5-1 to TRBJ2-5; TRBD2 might be the D (6 bases). This CDR3 is built from 15 residues. The ends were cut back, 4 bases at V and 0 bases at J, with 13 bases in the middle. The germline gives CDR1 SGHRS, CDR2 YFSETQ. The CDR3 nucleotides read TGCGCCAGCAGCAGTACCCGGGGGTACCAAGAGACCCAGTACTTC. Protein: CASSSTRGYQETQYF. Complete variable domain (other parts from reference TRBV5-1 and TRBJ2-5): KAGVTQTPRYLIKTRGQQVTLSCSPISGHRSVSWYQQTPGQGLQFLFEYFSETQRNKGNFPGRFSGRQFSNSRSEMNVSTLELGDSALYLCASSSTRGYQETQYFGPGTRLLVL.

This clone showed up just a few times. This chain connects TRBV10-1 to TRBJ2-1, with D unresolved. The CDR3 contains 11 residues. CDR1 and CDR2 from the germline V gene are WNHNN and SYGVQD (reference sequence). Between the trimmed V and J ends, which lost 7 bases and 5 bases, there was a span of 6 bases. The CDR3 nucleotides are TGCGCCAGCACTGATAACAATGAGCAGTTCTTC. Amino acid sequence: CASTDNNEQFF.

V gene TRBV5-1 combines with J gene TRBJ2-3; 14 nucleotides match TRBD2. Germline V gene data show CDR1 as SGHRS and CDR2 as YFSETQ. This CDR3 has 18 residues. Trimming took 0 bases from V and 3 from J; bases not matched to a gene: 6. DNA of the CDR3: TGCGCCAGCAGCTTGGCGGGGACTAGCGGGAGATTAACAGATACGCAGTATTTT. This encodes CASSLAGTSGRLTDTQYF.

The V and J genes are TRBV12-5 and TRBJ2-7, with a weak D call TRBD1 (6 bases). Between the trimmed V and J ends, which lost 2 bases and 1 base, there was a span of 24 bases. Germline CDR1 LGHNT, CDR2 FRNRAP. The CDR3 runs to 19 residues. The CDR3 nucleotides are TGTGCTAGTGGTTTGTATTGGGCAGGGGCAGTCGGTAGGTCCTACGAGCAGTACTTC. Amino acids: CASGLYWAGAVGRSYEQYF.

This chain connects TRBV10-2 to TRBJ2-2, with D maybe TRBD1 (5 bases). Germline assignment: CDR1 WSHSY and CDR2 SAAADI. Trimming cost V 6 bases and J 2 bases, with 16 bases left between them. This CDR3 has 16 amino acids. CDR3: CASRSIGRENTGELFF. CDR3 bases: TGCGCCAGCAGGTCTATCGGCAGGGAAAACACCGGGGAGCTGTTTTTT.

The J gene is TRBJ1-6, the V gene TRBV14; D possibly corresponds to TRBD1 (6 bases). The CDR3 runs to 14 residues. The germline V and J ends were trimmed by 2 bases and 6 bases, with 8 bases remaining between them. Germline assignment: CDR1 SGHDN and CDR2 FVKESK. For the CDR3, the DNA is TGTGCCAGCAGCCAACGGACAGCTAATTCACCCCTCCACTTT. Translating it yields CASSQRTANSPLHF.

The V call is TRBV7-9, the J call TRBJ1-6; no clear D. The germline V gene encodes CDR1 SEHNR and CDR2 FQNEAQ (reference sequence). The CDR3 loop spans 13 amino acids. V lost 2 bases and J lost 8, with 7 bases in between. CDR3 residues: CASSLQEHSPLHF. For the CDR3, the DNA is TGTGCCAGCAGCTTACAGGAACATTCACCCCTCCACTTT. Full variable domain (rest looked up from reference TRBV7-9 and TRBJ1-6): DTGVSQNPRHKITKRGQNVTFRCDPISEHNRLYWYRQTLGQGPEFLTYFQNEAQLEKSRLLSDRFSAERPKGSFSTLEIQRTEQGDSAMYLCASSLQEHSPLHFGNGTRLTVT.

This chain uses TRBV4-2 with TRBJ2-2, with 8 positions matching TRBD2. CDR3 size: 20 residues. The ends lost 1 base at V and 2 bases at J; junction bases unmatched: 15. CDR1 is LGHNA and CDR2 is YNFKEQ in the germline V gene. CDR3 bases: TGTGCCAGCAGCCAAGTATTAGCGGGGTACCAACGACAAAACACCGGGGAGCTGTTTTTT. Protein sequence: CASSQVLAGYQRQNTGELFF.

The rearrangement links TRBV5-4 to TRBJ1-1; D possibly corresponds to TRBD1 (5 bases). The CDR3 is made up of 13 amino acids. Germline CDR1 and CDR2: SGHNT and YYREEE (reference sequence). Trimming removed 5 bases from V and 2 bases from J, with 10 bases in between. The CDR3, as DNA: TGTGCCAGCAGACTAAGGGGAAACACTGAAGCTTTCTTT. The encoded protein is CASRLRGNTEAFF.

The gene calls are TRBV6-6 and TRBJ2-5, with D possibly TRBD2 on 5 matching bases. CDR3 length: 15 residues. V lost 1 base and J lost 5, with 14 bases in between. Germline-derived CDR1 and CDR2 are MNHNY and SVGAGI (reference sequence). Here the CDR3 reads CASSYWARVGETQYF. In DNA form, the CDR3 reads TGTGCCAGCAGTTACTGGGCGAGGGTAGGGGAGACCCAGTACTTC.

V usage is TRBV7-8 and J usage is TRBJ1-2; 9 bases match TRBD1. Germline V gene lookup returns CDR1 SGHVS and CDR2 FQNEAQ. This CDR3 has 15 residues. The V gene end was trimmed by 5 bases and the J gene end by 7 bases; junction bases not matched to a gene: 11. The CDR3 DNA sequence: TGTGCCAGCAGCGTAAAACCGGGACAGGGCTTTGGCTACACCTTC. This codes for CASSVKPGQGFGYTF.